These 25 T cell receptor beta chains share one sample of origin, sequenced in a study of blood T cell repertoires in COVID-19. Some clones are missing from TCRdb's copy, which holds only in-frame ones; the method was immunoSEQ multiplex PCR. The table includes 130,000 to 150,000 clones, 70% to 85% detected once. Source material: peripheral blood. The receptors were gathered from a human donor in a cohort sampled during active COVID-19.

The CDR3 sequence is CASSSGTGVDYGYTF. The CDR3 DNA follows: TGCGCCAGCAGCTCCGGGACAGGGGTAGACTATGGCTACACCTTC. This rearrangement joins TRBV5-1 to TRBJ1-2; 10 positions agree with TRBD1. Germline assignment: CDR1 SGHRS and CDR2 YFSETQ. This CDR3 is 15 amino acids long. The junction had 5 bases not matched to a gene; V was cut back by 3 bases and J by 3 bases. Using reference TRBV5-1 and TRBJ1-2 for the parts outside the CDR3, the full variable domain is KAGVTQTPRYLIKTRGQQVTLSCSPISGHRSVSWYQQTPGQGLQFLFEYFSETQRNKGNFPGRFSGRQFSNSRSEMNVSTLELGDSALYLCASSSGTGVDYGYTFGSGTRLTVV.

The chain recombines TRBV11-1 with TRBJ2-7; 8 bases map to TRBD1. CDR1 is SGHAT and CDR2 is FQDESV in the germline V gene (reference sequence). The CDR3 is 14 amino acids. The V segment lost 1 base and the J segment 6 bases; nucleotides outside the gene matches: 5. The CDR3 is CASSLGAGGGEQYF. The DNA for the CDR3 is TGTGCCAGCAGCTTAGGGGCAGGGGGCGGCGAGCAGTACTTC.

In DNA form, the CDR3 reads TGTGCCAGCTCACCAGGGGGAGCGGGAGAGACCCAGTACTTC. Its protein product is CASSPGGAGETQYF. V is TRBV18 and J is TRBJ2-5, with a tentative D call TRBD2 (6 bases). Trimming took 2 bases from V and 4 from J, leaving 11 bases between them. The CDR3 contains 14 residues. Per the germline V gene, CDR1 is KGHSH and CDR2 is LQKENI.

This chain connects TRBV3-1 (or the pseudogene TRBV3-2) to TRBJ1-2; perhaps TRBD1 as D (5 bases). Germline CDR1 and CDR2: LGHDT and YNNKEL (reference sequence). Trimming shortened V by 8 bases and J by 0 bases, and 13 bases separated the two germline ends. There are 14 residues in the CDR3. This CDR3 is CASGDRAPNYGYTF. The CDR3, as DNA: TGTGCCAGCGGTGACAGAGCGCCTAACTATGGCTACACCTTC.

The chain carries TRBV19 and TRBJ2-5; 9 bases match TRBD2. The CDR3 contains 19 residues. V lost 6 bases to trimming and J lost 0 bases; unmatched junction nucleotides: 17. CDR1 is LNHDA, CDR2 SQIVND, per germline (reference sequence). This chain's CDR3 is CASSPRLAGPTRYQETQYF. CDR3 DNA sequence: TGTGCCAGTAGCCCCCGGCTAGCGGGGCCTACCAGGTACCAAGAGACCCAGTACTTC.

A single count supports this clone. The chain joins TRBV5-4 to TRBJ2-5; 7 bases agree with TRBD1. CDR3 length: 15 amino acids. After removal of 4 bases from V and 5 bases from J, the junction contained 11 bases not matched to a gene. In germline, CDR1 is SGHNT, CDR2 YYREEE (reference sequence). CDR3 protein: CASSPGGPDRETQYF. CDR3 nucleotides: TGTGCCAGCAGCCCAGGGGGTCCGGATCGGGAGACCCAGTACTTC.

This sequence joins TRBV6-5 and TRBJ1-2, with 8 bases aligning to TRBD1. From germline, CDR1 is MNHEY and CDR2 SVGAGI. J gave up 4 bases and V 4 bases, and 5 bases lay outside the gene matches. The CDR3 contains 14 residues. Here the CDR3 reads CASSFTDRGYGYTF. CDR3 DNA sequence: TGTGCCAGCAGTTTTACCGACAGGGGCTATGGCTACACCTTC.

The V call is TRBV5-4, the J call TRBJ2-1; D remains unclear. With 0 bases removed from V and 0 bases from J, the gap between germline ends came to 7 bases. The CDR3 extends over 15 amino acids. Germline lookup yields CDR1 SGHNT and CDR2 YYREEE (reference sequence). This CDR3 reads CASSLDSSSYNEQFF. CDR3 coding DNA: TGTGCCAGCAGCTTGGACTCAAGCTCCTACAATGAGCAGTTCTTC.

The chain joins TRBV27 to TRBJ2-7; 9 bases are a match to TRBD2. This CDR3 contains 17 residues. Germline trimming cut 2 bases from V and 2 bases from J; bases unmatched to any gene: 10. Looked up from germline, CDR1 is MNHEY and CDR2 is SMNVEV (reference sequence). CDR3 in amino acids: CASSLGGGGPQPYEQYF. As DNA, the CDR3 is TGTGCCAGCAGTTTAGGCGGGGGGGGTCCCCAACCCTACGAGCAGTACTTC.

As to this clone: Germline and junction disagree at one end, which may indicate a read error. This chain uses TRBV7-9 with TRBJ1-2, with D unclear. CDR3 length: 10 amino acids. CDR1 SEHNR and CDR2 FQNEAQ come from the germline V gene (reference sequence). In DNA form, the CDR3 reads TGTGCCAGCAGCTTAGGAGCCCTGTCGTTC. Protein product: CASSLGALSF.

This chain uses TRBV7-6 with TRBJ2-7, with 11 bases lining up with TRBD2. This CDR3 has 16 residues. The V and J ends lost 5 bases and 2 bases, in that order; junction bases with no gene match: 8. Germline CDR1 and CDR2: SGHVS and FNYEAQ. The CDR3 sequence: CASSPRLAGLTYEQYF. CDR3 DNA sequence: TGTGCCAGCAGCCCTAGACTAGCGGGGTTAACCTACGAGCAGTACTTC.

This chain connects TRBV30 to TRBJ1-5; TRBD1 agrees at 7 bases. The CDR3 runs 16 residues. CDR1 is GTSNPN and CDR2 is SVGIG in the germline V gene (reference sequence). Unmatched junction bases numbered 15, after V lost 0 bases and J lost 10 bases. This CDR3 reads CAWSVHPNRGVPPQHF. CDR3 DNA: TGTGCCTGGAGTGTACACCCTAACAGGGGTGTCCCCCCCCAGCATTTT.

This rearrangement joins TRBV11-2 to TRBJ2-7; 7 nucleotides line up with TRBD2. The CDR3 extends over 16 amino acids. Germline trimming cut 1 base from V and 6 bases from J; bases unmatched to any gene: 12. Germline-derived CDR1 and CDR2 are SGHAT and FQNNGV. CDR3: CASSLVGSAGAGEQYF. In nucleotides, the CDR3 is TGTGCCAGCAGCTTAGTGGGTAGCGCGGGAGCGGGCGAGCAGTACTTC.

The gene calls are TRBV7-9 and TRBJ2-1; 7 bases line up with TRBD1. The CDR3 has 19 amino acids. Germline-derived CDR1 and CDR2 are SEHNR and FQNEAQ (reference sequence). With 7 bases clipped from V and 0 bases from J, the junction kept 18 bases outside the gene matches. The CDR3 reads CASTLPSGQHSFSYNEQFF. The CDR3 DNA sequence: TGTGCCAGCACCCTCCCTTCGGGACAGCACTCATTCTCCTACAATGAGCAGTTCTTC.

The J gene is TRBJ2-3, the V gene TRBV11-2; 15 bases line up with TRBD2. V lost 3 bases to trimming and J lost 4 bases; unmatched junction nucleotides: 8. This CDR3 is built from 18 residues. Germline-derived CDR1 and CDR2 are SGHAT and FQNNGV. The DNA for the CDR3 is TGTGCCAGCAGCTTCCGGACTAGCGGGGGGGCCTGGGCAGATACGCAGTATTTT. As protein: CASSFRTSGGAWADTQYF.

This clone was observed a few times. The J gene is TRBJ1-5, the V gene TRBV6-2 or TRBV6-3; 7 nucleotides agree with TRBD1. CDR3 length equals 17 residues. J was trimmed by 3 bases and V by 2 bases; bases with no gene match: 10. In germline, CDR1 is MNHEY, CDR2 SVGEGT. CDR3 nucleotides: TGTGCCAGCAGTTACCACAAAGACAGGGCCGACAATCAGCCCCAGCATTTT. Its protein product is CASSYHKDRADNQPQHF.

The chain carries TRBV5-1 and TRBJ2-3, with 14 positions matching TRBD2. Germline V gene sequence: CDR1 SGHRS, CDR2 YFSETQ. The CDR3 runs 16 residues. V gave up 3 bases and J gave up 5 bases; unmatched junction bases: 5. CDR3 in amino acids: CASSSTSGGGVDTQYF. As DNA, the CDR3 is TGCGCCAGCAGCTCGACTAGCGGGGGGGGAGTAGATACGCAGTATTTT.

The V call is TRBV29-1, the J call TRBJ2-7; 9 positions agree with TRBD2. After removal of 5 bases from V and 6 bases from J, the junction contained 8 bases not matched to a gene. Germline V lookup: CDR1 SQVTM, CDR2 ANQGSEA. The CDR3 has 13 residues. The CDR3 spells CSVRLAAPGEQYF. As DNA, the CDR3 is TGCAGCGTTCGACTAGCGGCCCCGGGCGAGCAGTACTTC.

The chain is built from TRBV19 and TRBJ2-5; 7 bases map to TRBD2. V was pared by 4 bases and J by 1 base, with 12 bases of the junction left unmatched. Germline V lookup: CDR1 LNHDA, CDR2 SQIVND (reference sequence). The CDR3 is made up of 17 amino acids. CDR3 sequence: CASSTTPGLSIQETQYF. CDR3 in DNA: TGTGCCAGTAGTACCACTCCGGGACTAAGCATCCAAGAGACCCAGTACTTC.

This sequence joins TRBV5-1 and TRBJ2-7; the match to TRBD2 covers 10 bases. The V and J ends lost 0 bases and 3 bases, in that order; junction bases with no gene match: 3. The CDR3 totals 15 residues. Looked up from germline, CDR1 is SGHRS and CDR2 is YFSETQ. The CDR3: CASSLETSGYYEQYF. As DNA, the CDR3 is TGCGCCAGCAGCTTGGAGACTAGCGGGTACTACGAGCAGTACTTC.

V gene TRBV10-3 combines with J gene TRBJ1-2, with D possibly being TRBD1 (5 bases). Germline V gives CDR1 ENHRY, CDR2 SYGVKD. The CDR3 is made up of 12 amino acids. V was shortened by 4 bases and J by 4 bases, with 7 bases between the two germline ends. The CDR3 DNA follows: TGTGCCATCAGTGTCGGGGGCTATGGCTACACCTTC. Protein sequence: CAISVGGYGYTF.

In this sample, this clone turned up once. CDR3 nucleotides: TGTGCCAGCAGCACTCACGGGACAGGGGCCTCACAGAACACCGGGGAGCTGTTTTTT. This codes for CASSTHGTGASQNTGELFF. V and J are TRBV21-1 and TRBJ2-2; the listed D gene, TRBD1, was not tested against the DNA. TRBV21-1 is tagged as a pseudogene. The CDR3 runs to 19 residues.

The CDR3 DNA sequence: TGTGCCAGTAGTAATCTCGCGGGACCCACAGATACGCAGTATTTT. It encodes CASSNLAGPTDTQYF. The gene calls are TRBV19 and TRBJ2-3, with a tentative D call TRBD2 (6 bases). The germline gives CDR1 LNHDA, CDR2 SQIVND (reference sequence). Trimming pared 4 bases from V and 2 bases from J, leaving 13 bases between. The CDR3 is 15 residues long.

The genes are TRBV5-1 and TRBJ2-1; possibly TRBD1 for D (5 bases). Trimming took off 0 bases at V and 2 bases at J, with 6 bases between the two ends. This CDR3 contains 14 residues. The germline V gene encodes CDR1 SGHRS and CDR2 YFSETQ. The CDR3, as DNA: TGCGCCAGCAGCTTGGTAGGGGCCTACAATGAGCAGTTCTTC. It encodes CASSLVGAYNEQFF.

The chain is built from TRBV7-2 and TRBJ2-2, with 10 bases matching TRBD2. Trimming removed 2 bases from V and 0 bases from J; junction bases left unmatched: 6. The CDR3 runs to 18 residues. Looked up from germline, CDR1 is SGHTA and CDR2 is FQGNSA. The CDR3 sequence: CASSLIAGGSTNTGELFF. Here the CDR3 DNA reads TGTGCCAGCAGCTTAATAGCGGGGGGCTCCACGAACACCGGGGAGCTGTTTTTT.